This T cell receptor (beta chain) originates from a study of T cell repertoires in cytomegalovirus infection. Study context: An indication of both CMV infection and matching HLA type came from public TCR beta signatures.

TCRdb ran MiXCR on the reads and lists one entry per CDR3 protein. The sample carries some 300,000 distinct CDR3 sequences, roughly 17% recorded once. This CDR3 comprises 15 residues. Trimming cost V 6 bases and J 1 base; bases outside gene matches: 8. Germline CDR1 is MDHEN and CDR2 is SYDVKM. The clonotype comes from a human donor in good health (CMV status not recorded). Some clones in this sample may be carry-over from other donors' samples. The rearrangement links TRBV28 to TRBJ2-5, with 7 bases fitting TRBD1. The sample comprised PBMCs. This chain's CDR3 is CASSSGQESQETQYF. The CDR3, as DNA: TGTGCCAGCAGCTCCGGACAGGAGAGCCAAGAGACCCAGTACTTC.